These 18 T cell receptor beta chains were sequenced from one sample in a study of cytomegalovirus exposure and HLA in healthy donors. With 60 Vbeta and 13 Jbeta primers, the PCR was carried out. Sequencing was performed with immunoSEQ multiplex PCR; in TCRdb, only in-frame clones are kept and a portion is missing. Of some 120,000 clones in the sample, around three quarters are singletons; the top ten hold about 2.5%. The material sequenced was PBMCs. These receptors were obtained from a man aged 25-40 years in good health and CMV-seronegative.

This rearrangement joins TRBV9 to TRBJ2-5; the match to TRBD2 covers 7 bases. After removal of 0 bases from V and 4 bases from J, the junction contained 6 bases not matched to a gene. The V gene's germline CDR1 is SGDLS and CDR2 YYNGEE. There are 15 residues in the CDR3. This CDR3 is CASSVAGGSPETQYF. The CDR3 coding sequence is TGTGCCAGCAGCGTAGCAGGCGGGAGCCCAGAGACCCAGTACTTC.

This clone was recorded only once. The rearrangement links TRBV6-1 to TRBJ2-5, with TRBD2 matching 9 bases. Germline V CDR1 and CDR2: MNHNS, SASEGT. The CDR3 consists of 16 residues. The V gene end was trimmed by 2 bases and the J gene end by 1 base; junction bases not matched to a gene: 5. CDR3 amino acids: CASSELAGGPQETQYF. The CDR3 bases are TGTGCCAGCAGTGAATTGGCGGGAGGGCCCCAAGAGACCCAGTACTTC.

The rearrangement joins TRBV4-1 to TRBJ2-1, with a weak D call TRBD2 (5 bases). The germline CDR1 and CDR2 sequences are MGHRA and YSYEKL. Between the trimmed V and J ends, which lost 4 bases and 7 bases, there was a span of 5 bases. This CDR3 contains 11 residues. This CDR3 is CASSPGNEQFF. The DNA of the CDR3 is TGCGCCAGCAGCCCGGGGAATGAGCAGTTCTTC.

The chain recombines TRBV11-2 with TRBJ2-1; D is perhaps TRBD1 (5 bases). CDR1 is SGHAT, CDR2 FQNNGV, per germline. V was shortened by 0 bases and J by 2 bases, with 8 bases between the two germline ends. CDR3 length equals 15 residues. The CDR3 DNA reads TGTGCCAGCAGCTTAGATACAGGACCCTACAATGAGCAGTTCTTC. Translation gives CASSLDTGPYNEQFF.

This clone was found once. The CDR3 coding sequence is TGTGCCAGCAGCACCCGAAGAGATCACAGGGGTATGGTAGCTCGTGAGACCCAGTACTTC. Its protein is CASSTRRDHRGMVARETQYF. The rearrangement joins TRBV14 to TRBJ2-5; TRBD1 aligns across 7 bases. The CDR3 length is 20 residues. The germline gives CDR1 SGHDN, CDR2 FVKESK. The V and J ends lost 5 bases and 5 bases, in that order; junction bases with no gene match: 26.

The rearrangement joins TRBV19 to TRBJ1-5; D unclear. Trimming shortened V by 11 bases and J by 0 bases, and 11 bases separated the two germline ends. Germline V CDR1 and CDR2: LNHDA, SQIVND (reference sequence). The CDR3 extends over 13 amino acids. The CDR3 DNA reads TGTGCCGGAGGACGGAGTAGCAATCAGCCCCAGCATTTT. Amino acids: CAGGRSSNQPQHF.

The V gene is TRBV27, the J gene TRBJ2-3, with TRBD1 matching 7 bases. This CDR3 spans 15 amino acids. Trimming took 2 bases from V and 6 from J; bases not matched to a gene: 8. The germline V gene has CDR1 MNHEY and CDR2 SMNVEV (reference sequence). CDR3 sequence: CASSLEGGVWDTQYF. CDR3 DNA: TGTGCCAGCAGTTTAGAAGGGGGCGTCTGGGATACGCAGTATTTT.

This clone showed up just a few times. This sequence joins TRBV7-5 and TRBJ1-1; TRBD1, the table's D call, was not compared with the DNA. TRBV7-5 is labeled a pseudogene. CDR3 length equals 12 residues. The CDR3: CARSTNRGRCDF. The CDR3 DNA is TGTGCCAGAAGCACCAACAGGGGACGGTGTGACTTT.

V is TRBV25-1 and J is TRBJ2-7; D not resolved. Trimming took 1 base from V and 4 from J, leaving 2 bases between them. The germline CDR1 and CDR2 sequences are MGHDK and SYGVNS. The CDR3 is 11 amino acids. The CDR3: CASSESYEQYF. The CDR3 DNA reads TGTGCCAGCAGTGAATCTTACGAGCAGTACTTC.

CDR3 nucleotide sequence: TGTGCCAGCAGCACCGGGGTTAATAAAGTCCGGGAGACCCAGTACTTC. This encodes CASSTGVNKVRETQYF. This sequence joins TRBV7-7 and TRBJ2-5; D may be TRBD2 (5 bases). CDR1 is SSHAT, CDR2 FNYEAQ, per germline (reference sequence). The CDR3 has 16 residues. V was trimmed by 5 bases and J by 5 bases, leaving 21 bases between them. Full variable domain (outside the CDR3, taken from reference TRBV7-7 and TRBJ2-5): GAGVSQSPRYKVTKRGQDVTLRCDPISSHATLYWYQQALGQGPEFLTYFNYEAQPDKSGLPSDRFSAERPEGSISTLTIQRTEQRDSAMYRCASSTGVNKVRETQYFGPGTRLLVL.

The chain combines TRBV12-5 with TRBJ2-2; D is unclear. CDR3 length equals 16 residues. Germline assignment: CDR1 LGHNT and CDR2 FRNRAP. Trimming took off 0 bases at V and 6 bases at J, with 14 bases between the two ends. The CDR3 DNA follows: TGTGCTAGTGGTTTGGTATTGTCAGGTAGACCCGGGGAGCTGTTTTTT. Translated: CASGLVLSGRPGELFF. Full variable domain (remainder filled in from reference TRBV12-5 and TRBJ2-2): DARVTQTPRHKVTEMGQEVTMRCQPILGHNTVFWYRQTMMQGLELLAYFRNRAPLDDSGMPKDRFSAEMPDATLATLKIQPSEPRDSAVYFCASGLVLSGRPGELFFGEGSRLTVL.

The count of this clone is one. The chain has TRBV5-1 and TRBJ2-7; the match to TRBD1 covers 10 bases. V lost 4 bases, J lost 5 bases, and 6 bases stayed unmatched. The CDR3 runs to 14 residues. Germline V gene lookup returns CDR1 SGHRS and CDR2 YFSETQ. Here the CDR3 reads CASSQRQGANEQYF. DNA of the CDR3: TGCGCCAGCAGCCAAAGACAGGGGGCGAACGAGCAGTACTTC.

The CDR3 protein is CASRGQGSFQYF. Written as DNA, the CDR3 is TGTGCCAGCAGGGGACAGGGGTCTTTTCAGTACTTC. The genes are TRBV9 and TRBJ2-7; 10 bases agree with TRBD1. The CDR3 length is 12 residues. Germline V gene sequence: CDR1 SGDLS, CDR2 YYNGEE. The junction had 6 bases not matched to a gene; V was cut back by 5 bases and J by 10 bases.

The V gene is TRBV5-6, the J gene TRBJ1-4; 8 bases line up with TRBD1. The CDR3 runs to 13 residues. Per the germline V gene, CDR1 is SGHDT and CDR2 is YYEEEE. Losses at the gene ends were 5 bases for V and 7 bases for J; bases not matched to a gene: 4. In DNA form, the CDR3 reads TGTGCCAGCAGTTTCGGACAGGGTGAAAAACTGTTTTTT. This sequence encodes CASSFGQGEKLFF.

CDR3 in amino acids: CASSQEVGAYEQYF. The DNA of the CDR3 is TGTGCCAGCAGCCAAGAGGTCGGAGCCTACGAGCAGTACTTC. The V call is TRBV14, the J call TRBJ2-7, with D hard to call. The CDR3 spans 14 residues. Germline assignment: CDR1 SGHDN and CDR2 FVKESK. Trimming cost V 0 bases and J 2 bases, with 8 bases left between them.

The chain joins TRBV30 to TRBJ1-2; 8 bases agree with TRBD1. The trim removed 0 bases at V and 5 bases at J, leaving 11 bases unmatched. This CDR3 has 16 amino acids. Germline V lookup: CDR1 GTSNPN, CDR2 SVGIG (reference sequence). The CDR3 loop reads CAWSVSRGLYRYGYTF. As DNA, the CDR3 is TGTGCCTGGAGTGTAAGCAGGGGGCTGTACCGATATGGCTACACCTTC.

This clone was detected only a few times. This chain connects TRBV4-3 to TRBJ2-3; weak D call: TRBD2 (6 bases). The CDR3 contains 17 residues. V dropped 0 bases and J dropped 0 bases, with 13 bases sitting between them. Germline CDR1 LGHNA, CDR2 YSLEER. The CDR3 is CASSQEVRGSSTDTQYF. The DNA of the CDR3 is TGCGCCAGCAGCCAAGAAGTGCGGGGTTCTAGCACAGATACGCAGTATTTT.

The V call is TRBV7-6, the J call TRBJ2-5, with D perhaps matching TRBD1 (5 bases). Germline V lookup: CDR1 SGHVS, CDR2 FNYEAQ. The CDR3 runs 16 residues. With 2 bases removed from V and 5 bases from J, the gap between germline ends came to 18 bases. CDR3 DNA sequence: TGTGCCAGCAGCTTATTTGGGGCCGCCACCACGGAGACCCAGTACTTC. Its protein is CASSLFGAATTETQYF.